The 16 T cell receptor beta chains listed next were all sequenced from one sample in a study of T cells after yellow fever vaccination. TCRdb re-called the 5' RACE reads with MiXCR, one entry per CDR3 protein. The sample comprises hundreds of thousands of distinct CDR3 sequences, around 8.1% of which are singletons, and around 17% rests with the top ten. Material: PBMCs, obtained approximately 40 days after the first yellow fever vaccination. These receptors were taken from a man aged 18 to 30 who received the YFV17D yellow fever vaccine.

The chain employs TRBV6-1 and TRBJ2-7; a weak D match, TRBD2 (6 bases). Germline V lookup: CDR1 MNHNS, CDR2 SASEGT. Trimming removed 2 bases at V and 4 bases at J, with 18 bases between. The CDR3 has 16 residues. The CDR3 nucleotides read TGTGCCAGCAGTGAAATTTACGGCGGGGTACCGTACGAGCAGTACGTC. It specifies CASSEIYGGVPYEQYV.

The table lists this clonotype with a few counts. The CDR3, as DNA: TGTGCCAGCAGCTTCTTACCCGGGGGGGTTTACAATGAGCAGTTCTTC. Residues: CASSFLPGGVYNEQFF. This chain connects TRBV7-2 to TRBJ2-1, with 8 nucleotides matching TRBD2. Germline values: CDR1 SGHTA, CDR2 FQGNSA. With 3 bases clipped from V and 4 bases from J, the junction kept 8 bases outside the gene matches. There are 16 residues in the CDR3.

This clonotype was counted many times. The V and J genes are TRBV7-9 and TRBJ1-1, with D unresolved. The CDR3 loop spans 11 amino acids. V lost 5 bases, J lost 6 bases, and 7 bases lay in between. Germline V CDR1 and CDR2: SEHNR, FQNEAQ (reference sequence). The CDR3 here is CASSPWAEAFF. CDR3 DNA sequence: TGTGCCAGCAGCCCCTGGGCTGAAGCTTTCTTT.

The J gene is TRBJ2-2, the V gene TRBV6-1; D call uncertain. The CDR3 spans 13 residues. Per germline, CDR1 MNHNS and CDR2 SASEGT. The V and J ends lost 5 bases and 6 bases respectively, with 10 bases between them. This chain's CDR3 is CASSTTVPGELFF. DNA for the CDR3: TGTGCCAGCAGTACCACAGTCCCCGGGGAGCTGTTTTTT.

This clonotype was detected a few times. The rearrangement links TRBV28 to TRBJ1-4; 10 positions agree with TRBD1. Trimming cost V 6 bases and J 7 bases; bases outside gene matches: 5. This CDR3 spans 14 amino acids. Germline V gene sequence: CDR1 MDHEN, CDR2 SYDVKM. CDR3 nucleotide sequence: TGTGCCAGCAGCCGGACAGGGGGTGGTGAAAAACTGTTTTTT. It codes for CASSRTGGGEKLFF. Variable domain in full (rest from reference TRBV28 and TRBJ1-4): DVKVTQSSRYLVKRTGEKVFLECVQDMDHENMFWYRQDPGLGLRLIYFSYDVKMKEKGDIPEGYSVSREKKERFSLILESASTNQTSMYLCASSRTGGGEKLFFGSGTQLSVL.

The chain carries TRBV7-9 and TRBJ2-3; 7 bases agree with TRBD1. J was trimmed by 6 bases and V by 4 bases; bases with no gene match: 10. The germline gives CDR1 SEHNR, CDR2 FQNEAQ (reference sequence). The CDR3 runs to 15 residues. The DNA for the CDR3 is TGTGCCAGCAGCTCGCCCGACAGGGATGCGGATACGCAGTATTTT. This encodes CASSSPDRDADTQYF.

V and J are TRBV18 and TRBJ1-4; possibly TRBD1 for D (5 bases). Trimming stripped 4 bases from V and 8 bases from J, with 14 bases between. Germline CDR1 reads KGHSH; CDR2 reads LQKENI. The length of the CDR3 is 14 residues. The CDR3 DNA sequence: TGTGCCAGCTCACGGGGCCAGCTTGGCGAAAAACTGTTTTTT. Amino acid sequence: CASSRGQLGEKLFF.

The rearrangement links TRBV7-2 to TRBJ1-2, with D unclear. In germline, CDR1 is SGHTA, CDR2 FQGNSA. CDR3 length: 16 residues. V shed 7 bases and J shed 4 bases, with 22 bases lying between them. This chain's CDR3 is CASTPSGSRSSYGYTF. Written as DNA, the CDR3 is TGTGCCAGCACCCCCTCCGGCAGCAGGTCAAGCTATGGCTACACCTTC.

This chain connects TRBV19 to TRBJ1-2, with TRBD1 as a possible D gene (5 bases). The V and J ends lost 5 bases and 4 bases respectively, with 11 bases between them. The CDR3 runs to 13 residues. The germline gives CDR1 LNHDA, CDR2 SQIVND (reference sequence). The CDR3 sequence: CASSPTALYGYTF. DNA of the CDR3: TGTGCCAGTAGTCCGACAGCCCTCTATGGCTACACCTTC.

This clonotype has only a few counts. The V call is TRBV20-1, the J call TRBJ1-2; possibly TRBD1 for D (5 bases). Trimming left V 0 bases short and J 4 bases short, with 15 bases between. CDR3 length equals 15 residues. The V gene's germline CDR1 is DFQATT and CDR2 SNEGSKA (reference sequence). CDR3 region: CSARDLGHLFYGYTF. CDR3 nucleotides: TGCAGTGCTAGAGATCTCGGACACTTGTTCTATGGCTACACCTTC.

The rearrangement uses TRBV7-3 and TRBJ2-6; no reliable D call. This CDR3 has 16 amino acids. Between the trimmed V and J ends, which lost 5 bases and 0 bases, there was a span of 11 bases. Germline V CDR1 and CDR2: SGHTA, FQGTGA. The CDR3 here is CASSPNGVSGANVLTF. The CDR3 coding sequence is TGTGCCAGCAGCCCCAATGGGGTCTCTGGGGCCAACGTCCTGACTTTC.

At least ten counts were recorded for this clonotype. The chain has TRBV24-1 and TRBJ2-5, with a possible D match to TRBD1 (5 bases). CDR1 is KGHDR, CDR2 SFDVKD, per germline. The CDR3 totals 15 residues. V dropped 3 bases and J dropped 1 base, with 11 bases sitting between them. In DNA, the CDR3 is TGTGCCACCAGTGATGACACCAGGGTCCAAGAGACCCAGTACTTC. Amino acid sequence: CATSDDTRVQETQYF.

The genes are TRBV6-4 and TRBJ2-3; D is perhaps TRBD1 or TRBD2 (7 bases each). V gave up 6 bases and J gave up 2 bases, with 15 bases separating them. The CDR3 is 15 residues long. Per germline, CDR1 MRHNA and CDR2 SNTAGT. This CDR3 is CASRAQGGATDTQYF. DNA of the CDR3: TGTGCCAGCAGAGCCCAGGGGGGGGCCACAGATACGCAGTATTTT.

The chain links TRBV19 to TRBJ2-4, with D possibly called TRBD1 or TRBD2 (6 bases each). Between the trimmed V and J ends, which lost 6 bases and 12 bases, there was a span of 15 bases. In germline, CDR1 is LNHDA, CDR2 SQIVND (reference sequence). The CDR3 totals 12 residues. CDR3 sequence: CASSGGHFAQYF. CDR3 nucleotides: TGTGCCAGTAGCGGGGGACACTTCGCTCAGTACTTC.

This clonotype turned up a few times. J is TRBJ1-1 and V is TRBV4-2, with 11 bases fitting TRBD1. The CDR3 has 16 residues. V dropped 2 bases and J dropped 5; count of bases not matched to a gene: 7. Germline loops: CDR1 LGHNA, CDR2 YNFKEQ. CDR3 protein: CASSQPGGQGDTEAFF. CDR3 bases: TGTGCCAGCAGCCAACCGGGGGGACAGGGGGATACTGAAGCTTTCTTT.

V gene TRBV4-1 combines with J gene TRBJ2-5; 8 nucleotides match TRBD2. With V trimmed by 0 bases and J by 3 bases, 3 bases remained unmatched. This CDR3 spans 15 amino acids. Germline V gives CDR1 MGHRA, CDR2 YSYEKL. The CDR3 spells CASSQERGGKETQYF. In DNA form, the CDR3 reads TGCGCCAGCAGCCAAGAACGGGGGGGGAAAGAGACCCAGTACTTC.